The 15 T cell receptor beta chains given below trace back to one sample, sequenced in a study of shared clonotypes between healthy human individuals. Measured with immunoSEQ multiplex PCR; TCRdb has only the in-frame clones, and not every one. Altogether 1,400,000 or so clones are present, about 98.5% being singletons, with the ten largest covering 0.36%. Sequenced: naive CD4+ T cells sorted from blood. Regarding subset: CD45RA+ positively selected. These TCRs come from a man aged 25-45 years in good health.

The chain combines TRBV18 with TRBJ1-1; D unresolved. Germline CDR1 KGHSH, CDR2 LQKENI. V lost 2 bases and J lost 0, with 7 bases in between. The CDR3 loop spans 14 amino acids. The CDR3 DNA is TGTGCCAGCTCACCAACCTTTGTGAACACTGAAGCTTTCTTT. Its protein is CASSPTFVNTEAFF.

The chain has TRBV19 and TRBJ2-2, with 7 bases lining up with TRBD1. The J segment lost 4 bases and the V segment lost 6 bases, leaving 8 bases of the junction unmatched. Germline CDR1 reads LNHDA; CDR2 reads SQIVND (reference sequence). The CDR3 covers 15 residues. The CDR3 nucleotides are TGTGCCAGTAGAAAAACAGGGGTTGTCACCGGGGAGCTGTTTTTT. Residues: CASRKTGVVTGELFF.

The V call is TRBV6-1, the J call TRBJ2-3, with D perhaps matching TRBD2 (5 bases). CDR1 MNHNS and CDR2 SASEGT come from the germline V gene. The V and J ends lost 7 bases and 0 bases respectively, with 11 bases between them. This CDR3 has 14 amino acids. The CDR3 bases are TGTGCCAGCACCAACGAGCGGAGCACAGATACGCAGTATTTT. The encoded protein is CASTNERSTDTQYF.

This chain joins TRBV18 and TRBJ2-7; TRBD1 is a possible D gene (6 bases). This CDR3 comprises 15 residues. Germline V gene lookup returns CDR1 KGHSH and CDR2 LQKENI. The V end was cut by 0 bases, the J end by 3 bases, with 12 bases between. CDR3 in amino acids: CASSPPTTGVYEQYF. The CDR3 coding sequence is TGTGCCAGCTCACCACCAACGACAGGAGTCTACGAGCAGTACTTC.

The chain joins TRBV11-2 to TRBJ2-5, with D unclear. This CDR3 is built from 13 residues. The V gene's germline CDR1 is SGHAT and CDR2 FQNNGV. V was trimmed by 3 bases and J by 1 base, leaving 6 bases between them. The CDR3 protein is CASSFAAQETQYF. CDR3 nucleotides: TGTGCCAGCAGCTTCGCAGCCCAAGAGACCCAGTACTTC.

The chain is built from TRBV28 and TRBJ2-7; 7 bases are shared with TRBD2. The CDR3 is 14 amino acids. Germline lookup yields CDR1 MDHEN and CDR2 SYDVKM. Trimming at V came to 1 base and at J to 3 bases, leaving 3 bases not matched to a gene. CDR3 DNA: TGTGCCAGCAGTTTATACCAGCGGGGCTACGAGCAGTACTTC. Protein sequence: CASSLYQRGYEQYF.

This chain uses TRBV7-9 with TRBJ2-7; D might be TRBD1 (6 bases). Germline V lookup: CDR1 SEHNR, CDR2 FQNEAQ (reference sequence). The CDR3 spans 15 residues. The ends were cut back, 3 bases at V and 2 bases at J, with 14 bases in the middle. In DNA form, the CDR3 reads TGTGCCAGCAGCTTTGTACAGGGCCTTACCTACGAGCAGTACTTC. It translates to CASSFVQGLTYEQYF. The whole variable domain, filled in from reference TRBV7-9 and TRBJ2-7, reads DTGVSQNPRHKITKRGQNVTFRCDPISEHNRLYWYRQTLGQGPEFLTYFQNEAQLEKSRLLSDRFSAERPKGSFSTLEIQRTEQGDSAMYLCASSFVQGLTYEQYFGPGTRLTVT.

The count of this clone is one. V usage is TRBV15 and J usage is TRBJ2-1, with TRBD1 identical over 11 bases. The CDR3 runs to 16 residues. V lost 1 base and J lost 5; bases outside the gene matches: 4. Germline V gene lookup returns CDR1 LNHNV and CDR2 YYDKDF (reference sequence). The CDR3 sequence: CATSRVGTGGHNEQFF. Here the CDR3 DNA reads TGTGCCACCAGCAGAGTCGGGACAGGGGGACACAATGAGCAGTTCTTC.

The DNA of the CDR3 is TGTGCCAGCAGCGTTCAGGGGGGGATAAACACCATATATTTT. Its translation: CASSVQGGINTIYF. This rearrangement joins TRBV11-2 to TRBJ1-3, with TRBD1 identical over 7 bases. Trimming removed 5 bases from V and 6 bases from J; junction bases left unmatched: 7. CDR1 is SGHAT and CDR2 is FQNNGV in the germline V gene. The CDR3 length is 14 residues.

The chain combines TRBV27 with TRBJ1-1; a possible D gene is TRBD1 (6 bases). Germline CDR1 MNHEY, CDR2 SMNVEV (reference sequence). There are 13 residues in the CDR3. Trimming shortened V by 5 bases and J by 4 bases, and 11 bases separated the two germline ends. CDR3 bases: TGTGCCAGCAGTCCAAGGGGGGGCACTGAAGCTTTCTTT. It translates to CASSPRGGTEAFF.

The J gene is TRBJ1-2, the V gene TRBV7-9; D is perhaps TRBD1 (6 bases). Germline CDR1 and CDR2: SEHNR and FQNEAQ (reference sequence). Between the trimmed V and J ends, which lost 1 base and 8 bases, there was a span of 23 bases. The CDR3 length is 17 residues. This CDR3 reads CASSLVLADGGQDGYTF. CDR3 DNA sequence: TGTGCCAGCAGCTTAGTTTTGGCGGATGGGGGACAAGACGGCTACACCTTC.

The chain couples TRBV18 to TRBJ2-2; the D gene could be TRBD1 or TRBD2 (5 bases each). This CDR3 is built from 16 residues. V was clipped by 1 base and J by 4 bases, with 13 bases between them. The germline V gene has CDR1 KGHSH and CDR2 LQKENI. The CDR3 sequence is CASSPLGDRVTGELFF. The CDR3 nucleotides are TGTGCCAGCTCACCACTGGGGGACCGGGTCACCGGGGAGCTGTTTTTT. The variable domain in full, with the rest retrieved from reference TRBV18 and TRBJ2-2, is NAGVMQNPRHLVRRRGQEARLRCSPMKGHSHVYWYRQLPEEGLKFMVYLQKENIIDESGMPKERFSAEFPKEGPSILRIQQVVRGDSAAYFCASSPLGDRVTGELFFGEGSRLTVL.

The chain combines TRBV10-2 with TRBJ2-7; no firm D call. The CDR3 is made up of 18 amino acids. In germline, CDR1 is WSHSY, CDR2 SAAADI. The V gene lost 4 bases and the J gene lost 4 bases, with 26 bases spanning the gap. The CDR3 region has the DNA TGCGCCAGCAGTGCCGCTAAGCCACATGACGGGTGGGGATACGAGCAGTACTTC. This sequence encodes CASSAAKPHDGWGYEQYF.

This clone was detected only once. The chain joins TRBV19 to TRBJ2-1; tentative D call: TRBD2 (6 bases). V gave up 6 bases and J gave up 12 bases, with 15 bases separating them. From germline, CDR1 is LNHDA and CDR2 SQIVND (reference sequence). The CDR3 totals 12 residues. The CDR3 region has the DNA TGTGCCAGTAGAACGGGACTCAAAGCGCAGTTCTTC. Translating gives CASRTGLKAQFF.

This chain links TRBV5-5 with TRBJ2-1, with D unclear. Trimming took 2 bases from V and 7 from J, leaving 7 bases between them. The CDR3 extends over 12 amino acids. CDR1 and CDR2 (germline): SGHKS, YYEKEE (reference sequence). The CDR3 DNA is TGTGCCAGCAGCTTTTGGGCGAATGAGCAGTTCTTC. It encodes CASSFWANEQFF.